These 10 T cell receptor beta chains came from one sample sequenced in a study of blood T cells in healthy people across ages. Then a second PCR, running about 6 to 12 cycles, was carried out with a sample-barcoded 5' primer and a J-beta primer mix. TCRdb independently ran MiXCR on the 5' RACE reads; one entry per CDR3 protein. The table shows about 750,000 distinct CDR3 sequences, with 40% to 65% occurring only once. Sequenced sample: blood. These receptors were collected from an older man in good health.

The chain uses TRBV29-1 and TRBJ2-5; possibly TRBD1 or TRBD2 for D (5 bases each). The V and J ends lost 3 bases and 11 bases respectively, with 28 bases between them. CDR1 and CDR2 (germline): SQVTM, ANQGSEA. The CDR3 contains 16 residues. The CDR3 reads CSVELGDSLKRNEQYF. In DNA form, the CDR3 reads TGCAGCGTTGAGTTGGGAGACAGTTTGAAGAGGAATGAGCAGTACTTC.

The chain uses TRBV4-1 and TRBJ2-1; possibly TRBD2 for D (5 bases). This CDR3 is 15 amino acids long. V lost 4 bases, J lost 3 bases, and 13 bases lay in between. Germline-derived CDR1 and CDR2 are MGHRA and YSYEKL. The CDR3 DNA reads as TGCGCCAGCAGCCCCCCGTCGGGATACTACAATGAGCAGTTCTTC. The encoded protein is CASSPPSGYYNEQFF.

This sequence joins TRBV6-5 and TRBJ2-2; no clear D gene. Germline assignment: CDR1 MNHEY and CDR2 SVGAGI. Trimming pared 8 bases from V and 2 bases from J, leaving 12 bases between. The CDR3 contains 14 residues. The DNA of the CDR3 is TGTGCCAGCGGGCGGCCGGGTAACACCGGGGAGCTGTTTTTT. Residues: CASGRPGNTGELFF.

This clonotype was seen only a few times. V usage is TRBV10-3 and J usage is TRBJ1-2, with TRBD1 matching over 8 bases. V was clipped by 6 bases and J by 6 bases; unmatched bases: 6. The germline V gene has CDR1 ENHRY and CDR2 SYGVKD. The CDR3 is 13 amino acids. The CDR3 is CAIRDRELDGYTF. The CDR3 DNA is TGTGCCATCAGGGACAGGGAGCTCGATGGCTACACCTTC.

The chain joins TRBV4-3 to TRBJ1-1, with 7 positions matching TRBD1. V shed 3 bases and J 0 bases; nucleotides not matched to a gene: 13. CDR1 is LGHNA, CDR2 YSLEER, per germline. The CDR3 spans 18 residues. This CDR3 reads CASSQLLSRQGLNTEAFF. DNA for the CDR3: TGCGCCAGCAGCCAGCTACTAAGCCGACAGGGTCTGAACACTGAAGCTTTCTTT.

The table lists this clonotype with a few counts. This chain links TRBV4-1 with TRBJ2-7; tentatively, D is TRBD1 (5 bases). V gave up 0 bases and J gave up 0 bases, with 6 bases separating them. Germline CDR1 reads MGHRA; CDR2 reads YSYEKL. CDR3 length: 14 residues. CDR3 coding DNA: TGCGCCAGCAGCCAAGAGCAGGGCTCCTACGAGCAGTACTTC. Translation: CASSQEQGSYEQYF.

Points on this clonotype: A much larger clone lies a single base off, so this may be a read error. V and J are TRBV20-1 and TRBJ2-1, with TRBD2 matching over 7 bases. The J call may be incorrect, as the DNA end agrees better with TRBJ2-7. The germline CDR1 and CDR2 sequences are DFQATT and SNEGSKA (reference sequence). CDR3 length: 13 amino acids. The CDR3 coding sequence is TGCAGTGCTCATGAGACTAGCAGCAATGAGCAGTACTTC. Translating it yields CSAHETSSNEQYF.

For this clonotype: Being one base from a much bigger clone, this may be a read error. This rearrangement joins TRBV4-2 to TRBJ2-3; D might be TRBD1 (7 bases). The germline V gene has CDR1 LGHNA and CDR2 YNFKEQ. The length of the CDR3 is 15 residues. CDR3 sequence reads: CASSRRGQNTGTQYF. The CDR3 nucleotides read TGTGCCAGCAGCCGGCGGGGACAGAACACAGGTACGCAGTATTTT.

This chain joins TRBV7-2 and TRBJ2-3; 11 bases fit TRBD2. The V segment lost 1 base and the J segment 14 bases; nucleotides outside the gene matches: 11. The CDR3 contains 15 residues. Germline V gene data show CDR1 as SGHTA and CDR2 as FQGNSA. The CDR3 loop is CASSLDGLAGRYAYF. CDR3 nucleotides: TGTGCCAGCAGCTTAGACGGACTAGCGGGCAGATACGCGTATTTT.

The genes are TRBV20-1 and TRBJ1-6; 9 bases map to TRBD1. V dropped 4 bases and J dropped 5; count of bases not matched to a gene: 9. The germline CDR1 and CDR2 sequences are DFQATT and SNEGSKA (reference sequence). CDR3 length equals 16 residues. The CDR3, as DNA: TGCAGTGCTACCGGAGGGACAGGGAGGGATAATTCACCCCTCCACTTT. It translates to CSATGGTGRDNSPLHF.